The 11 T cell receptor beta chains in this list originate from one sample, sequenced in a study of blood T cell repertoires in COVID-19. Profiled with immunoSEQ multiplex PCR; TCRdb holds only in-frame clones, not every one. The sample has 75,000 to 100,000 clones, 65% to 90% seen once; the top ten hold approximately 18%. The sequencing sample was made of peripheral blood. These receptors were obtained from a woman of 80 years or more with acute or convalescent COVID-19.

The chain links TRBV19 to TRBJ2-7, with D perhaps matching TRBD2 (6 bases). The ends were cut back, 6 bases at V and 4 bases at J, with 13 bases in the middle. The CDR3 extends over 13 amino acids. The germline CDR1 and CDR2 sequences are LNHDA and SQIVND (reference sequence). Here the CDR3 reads CASSAGRLYEQYF. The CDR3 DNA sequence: TGTGCCAGTAGCGCGGGACGGCTTTACGAGCAGTACTTC.

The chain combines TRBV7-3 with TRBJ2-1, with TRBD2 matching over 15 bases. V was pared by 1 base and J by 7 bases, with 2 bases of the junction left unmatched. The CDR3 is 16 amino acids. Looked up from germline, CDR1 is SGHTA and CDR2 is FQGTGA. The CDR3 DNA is TGTGCCAGCAGCTTAAGAGGGACTAGCGGGGGGAATGAGCAGTTCTTC. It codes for CASSLRGTSGGNEQFF.

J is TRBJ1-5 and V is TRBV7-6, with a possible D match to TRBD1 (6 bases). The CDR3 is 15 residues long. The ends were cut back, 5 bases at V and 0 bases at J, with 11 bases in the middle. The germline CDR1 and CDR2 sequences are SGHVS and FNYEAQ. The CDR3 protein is CASSPGHYSNQPQHF. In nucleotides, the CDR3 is TGTGCCAGCAGCCCGGGACACTATAGCAATCAGCCCCAGCATTTT.

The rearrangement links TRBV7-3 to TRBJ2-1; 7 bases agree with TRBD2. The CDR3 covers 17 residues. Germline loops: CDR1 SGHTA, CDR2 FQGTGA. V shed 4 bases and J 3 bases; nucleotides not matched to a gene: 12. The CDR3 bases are TGTGCCAGCAGCTCTGGACTAAGCGGGGCGGACTACAATGAGCAGTTCTTC. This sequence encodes CASSSGLSGADYNEQFF. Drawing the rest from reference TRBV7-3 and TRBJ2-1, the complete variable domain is GAGVSQTPSNKVTEKGKYVELRCDPISGHTALYWYRQSLGQGPEFLIYFQGTGAADDSGLPNDRFFAVRPEGSVSTLKIQRTERGDSAVYLCASSSGLSGADYNEQFFGPGTRLTVL.

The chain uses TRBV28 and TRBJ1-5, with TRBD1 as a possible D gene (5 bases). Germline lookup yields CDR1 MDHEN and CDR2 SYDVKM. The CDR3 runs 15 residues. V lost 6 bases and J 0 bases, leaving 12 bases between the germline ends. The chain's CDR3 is CASSPQGHSNQPQHF. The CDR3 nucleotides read TGTGCCAGCAGCCCTCAGGGCCATAGCAATCAGCCCCAGCATTTT.

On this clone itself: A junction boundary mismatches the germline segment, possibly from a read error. The CDR3 nucleotides are TGTGCCACCAGTGACCCCGACAGGCCCCGTGAAACTTTCTTT. It is translated as CATSDPDRPRETFF. The chain joins TRBV24-1 to TRBJ1-1; a weak D match, TRBD1 (6 bases). The germline V gene encodes CDR1 KGHDR and CDR2 SFDVKD. There are 14 residues in the CDR3.

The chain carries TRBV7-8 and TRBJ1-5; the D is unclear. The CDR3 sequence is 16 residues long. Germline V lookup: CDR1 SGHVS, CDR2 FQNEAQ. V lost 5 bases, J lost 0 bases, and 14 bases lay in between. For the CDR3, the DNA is TGTGCCAGCAGCGACGGGGATGGATTTAGCAATCAGCCCCAGCATTTT. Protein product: CASSDGDGFSNQPQHF.

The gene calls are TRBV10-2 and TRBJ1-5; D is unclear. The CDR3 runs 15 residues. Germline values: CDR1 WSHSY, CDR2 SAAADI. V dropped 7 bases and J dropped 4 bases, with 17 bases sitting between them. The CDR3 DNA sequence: TGCGCCAGCATTCAGGACTGGTCCGATAATCAGCCCCAGCATTTT. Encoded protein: CASIQDWSDNQPQHF.

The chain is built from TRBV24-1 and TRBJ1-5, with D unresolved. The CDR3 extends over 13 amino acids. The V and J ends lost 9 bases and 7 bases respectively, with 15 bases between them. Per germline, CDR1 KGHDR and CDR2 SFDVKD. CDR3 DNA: TGTGCCACCGCGGAGAGAGGTTACCAGCCCCAGCATTTT. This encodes CATAERGYQPQHF.

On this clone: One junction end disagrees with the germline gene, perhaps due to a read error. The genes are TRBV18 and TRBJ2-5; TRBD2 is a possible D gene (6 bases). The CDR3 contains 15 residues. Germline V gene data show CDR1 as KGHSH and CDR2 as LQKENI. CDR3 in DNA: TGTGCCAGCTCCCCACCGTCTGGGGGGCAAGAGACCCAGTACTTC. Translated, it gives CASSPPSGGQETQYF. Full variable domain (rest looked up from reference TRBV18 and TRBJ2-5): NAGVMQNPRHLVRRRGQEARLRCSPMKGHSHVYWYRQLPEEGLKFMVYLQKENIIDESGMPKERFSAEFPKEGPSILRIQQVVRGDSAAYFCASSPPSGGQETQYFGPGTRLLVL.

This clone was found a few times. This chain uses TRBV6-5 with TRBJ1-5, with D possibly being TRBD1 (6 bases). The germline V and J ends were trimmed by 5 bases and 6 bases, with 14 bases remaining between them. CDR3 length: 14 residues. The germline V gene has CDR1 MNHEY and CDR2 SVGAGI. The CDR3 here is CASSIDRLGQPQHF. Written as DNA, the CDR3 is TGTGCCAGCAGTATCGACAGGCTCGGTCAGCCCCAGCATTTT.